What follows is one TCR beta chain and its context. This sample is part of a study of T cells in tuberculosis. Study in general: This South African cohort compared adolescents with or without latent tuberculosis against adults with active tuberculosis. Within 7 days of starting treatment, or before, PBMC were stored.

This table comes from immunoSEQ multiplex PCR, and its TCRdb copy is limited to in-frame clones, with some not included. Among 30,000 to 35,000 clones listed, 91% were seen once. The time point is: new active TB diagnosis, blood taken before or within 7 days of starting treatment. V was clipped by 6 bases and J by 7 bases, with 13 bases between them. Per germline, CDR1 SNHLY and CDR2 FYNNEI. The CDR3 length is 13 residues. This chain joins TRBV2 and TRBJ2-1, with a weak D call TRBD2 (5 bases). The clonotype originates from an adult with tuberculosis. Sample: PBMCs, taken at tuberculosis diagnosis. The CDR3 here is CASSPLPGNEQFF. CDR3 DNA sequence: TGTGCCAGCAGCCCTCTCCCGGGGAATGAGCAGTTCTTC. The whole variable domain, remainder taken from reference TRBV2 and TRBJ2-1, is EPEVTQTPSHQVTQMGQEVILRCVPISNHLYFYWYRQILGQKVEFLVSFYNNEISEKSEIFDDQFSVERPDGSNFTLKIRSTKLEDSAMYFCASSPLPGNEQFFGPGTRLTVL.